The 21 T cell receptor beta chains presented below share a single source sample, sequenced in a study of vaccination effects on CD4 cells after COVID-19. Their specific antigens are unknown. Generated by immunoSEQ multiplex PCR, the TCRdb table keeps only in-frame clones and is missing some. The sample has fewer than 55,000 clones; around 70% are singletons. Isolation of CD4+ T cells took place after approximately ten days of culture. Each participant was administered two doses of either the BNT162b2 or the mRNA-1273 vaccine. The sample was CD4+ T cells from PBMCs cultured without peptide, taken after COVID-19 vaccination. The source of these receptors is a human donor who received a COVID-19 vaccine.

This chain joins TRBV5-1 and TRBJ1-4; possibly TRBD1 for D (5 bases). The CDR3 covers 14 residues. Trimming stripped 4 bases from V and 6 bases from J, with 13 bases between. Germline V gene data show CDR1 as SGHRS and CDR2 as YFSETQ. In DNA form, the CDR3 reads TGCGCCAGCAGCCTTGGGACGGGAGATGAAAAACTGTTTTTT. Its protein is CASSLGTGDEKLFF.

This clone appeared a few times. DNA of the CDR3: TGTGCCAGCAGATACGTAATTGGGCTAGGAACAACAGATACGCAGTATTTT. Its protein product is CASRYVIGLGTTDTQYF. The V and J genes are TRBV7-2 and TRBJ2-3, with D unresolved. Trimming took 6 bases from V and 3 from J, leaving 22 bases between them. The V gene's germline CDR1 is SGHTA and CDR2 FQGNSA. CDR3 size: 17 residues.

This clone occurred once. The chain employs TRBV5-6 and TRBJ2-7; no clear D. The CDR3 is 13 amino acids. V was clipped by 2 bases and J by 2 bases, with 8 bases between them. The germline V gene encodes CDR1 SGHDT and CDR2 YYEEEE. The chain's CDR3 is CASSLGPAYEQYF. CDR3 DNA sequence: TGTGCCAGCAGCTTAGGACCCGCCTACGAGCAGTACTTC.

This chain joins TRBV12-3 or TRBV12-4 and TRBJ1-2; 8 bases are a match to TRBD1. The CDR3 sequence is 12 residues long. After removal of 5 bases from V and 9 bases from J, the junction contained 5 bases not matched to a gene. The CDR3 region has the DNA TGTGCCAGCAGTCCCGGGACAGGCAGCTACACCTTC. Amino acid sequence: CASSPGTGSYTF.

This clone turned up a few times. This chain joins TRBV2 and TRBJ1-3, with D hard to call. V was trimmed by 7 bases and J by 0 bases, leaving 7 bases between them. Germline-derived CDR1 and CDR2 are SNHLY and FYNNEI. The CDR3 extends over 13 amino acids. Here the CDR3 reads CASNRDSGNTIYF. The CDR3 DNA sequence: TGTGCCAGCAACCGGGACTCTGGAAACACCATATATTTT.

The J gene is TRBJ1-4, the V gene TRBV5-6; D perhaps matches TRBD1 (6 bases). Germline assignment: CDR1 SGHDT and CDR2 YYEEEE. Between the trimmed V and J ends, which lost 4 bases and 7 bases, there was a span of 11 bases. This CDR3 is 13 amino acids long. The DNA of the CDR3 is TGTGCCAGCAGCAGAAGGGGGGGTGAAAAACTGTTTTTT. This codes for CASSRRGGEKLFF.

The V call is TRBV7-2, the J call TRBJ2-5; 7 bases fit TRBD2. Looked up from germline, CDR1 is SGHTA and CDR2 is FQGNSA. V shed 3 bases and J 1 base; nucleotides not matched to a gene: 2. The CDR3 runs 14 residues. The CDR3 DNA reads TGTGCCAGCAGCTTTAGCGGGCTCCAAGAGACCCAGTACTTC. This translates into CASSFSGLQETQYF.

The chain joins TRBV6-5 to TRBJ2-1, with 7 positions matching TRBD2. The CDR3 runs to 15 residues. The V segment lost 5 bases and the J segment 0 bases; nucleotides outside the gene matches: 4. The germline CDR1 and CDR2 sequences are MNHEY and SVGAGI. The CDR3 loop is CASSPRGSSYNEQFF. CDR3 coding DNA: TGTGCCAGCAGTCCGCGGGGGAGCTCCTACAATGAGCAGTTCTTC.

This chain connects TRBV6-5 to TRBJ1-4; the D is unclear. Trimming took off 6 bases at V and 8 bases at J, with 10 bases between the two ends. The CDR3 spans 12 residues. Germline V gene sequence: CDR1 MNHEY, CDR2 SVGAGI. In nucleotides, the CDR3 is TGTGCCAGCAGACGGGCAGGCGAAAAACTGTTTTTT. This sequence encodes CASRRAGEKLFF.

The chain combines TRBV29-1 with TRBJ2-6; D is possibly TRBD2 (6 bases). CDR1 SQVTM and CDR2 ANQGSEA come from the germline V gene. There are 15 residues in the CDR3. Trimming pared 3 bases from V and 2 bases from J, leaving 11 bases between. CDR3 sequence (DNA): TGCAGCGTTGAGGCGGGGTCCCCTGGGGCCAACGTCCTGACTTTC. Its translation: CSVEAGSPGANVLTF.

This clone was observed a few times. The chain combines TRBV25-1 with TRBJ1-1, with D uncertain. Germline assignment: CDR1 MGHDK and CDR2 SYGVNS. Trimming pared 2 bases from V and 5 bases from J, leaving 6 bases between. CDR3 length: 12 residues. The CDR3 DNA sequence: TGTGCCAGCAGTGAAATGGCGACTGAAGCTTTCTTT. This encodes CASSEMATEAFF.

The CDR3 bases are TGTGCCAGCAGCCCGACCTGGACCTCCTACGAGCAGTACTTC. This gives the protein CASSPTWTSYEQYF. The rearrangement joins TRBV14 to TRBJ2-7; D is undetermined. Trimming stripped 4 bases from V and 0 bases from J, with 10 bases between. CDR3 length: 14 amino acids. Germline values: CDR1 SGHDN, CDR2 FVKESK. Combining the CDR3 with reference TRBV14 and TRBJ2-7 gives the whole variable domain EAGVTQFPSHSVIEKGQTVTLRCDPISGHDNLYWYRRVMGKEIKFLLHFVKESKQDESGMPNNRFLAERTGGTYSTLKVQPAELEDSGVYFCASSPTWTSYEQYFGPGTRLTVT.

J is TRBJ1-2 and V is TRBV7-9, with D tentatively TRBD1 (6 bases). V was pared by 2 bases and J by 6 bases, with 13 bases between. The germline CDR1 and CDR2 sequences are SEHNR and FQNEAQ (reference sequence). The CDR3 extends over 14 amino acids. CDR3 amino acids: CASSLLAGAHGYTF. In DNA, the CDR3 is TGTGCCAGCAGCTTACTGGCAGGGGCCCATGGCTACACCTTC.

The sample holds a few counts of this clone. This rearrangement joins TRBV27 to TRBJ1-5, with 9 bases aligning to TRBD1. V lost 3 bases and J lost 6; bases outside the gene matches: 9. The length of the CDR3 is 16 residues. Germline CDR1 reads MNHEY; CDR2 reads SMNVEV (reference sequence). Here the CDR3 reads CASSLGQGTLGQPQHF. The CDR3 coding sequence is TGTGCCAGCAGTTTGGGACAGGGAACACTTGGTCAGCCCCAGCATTTT.

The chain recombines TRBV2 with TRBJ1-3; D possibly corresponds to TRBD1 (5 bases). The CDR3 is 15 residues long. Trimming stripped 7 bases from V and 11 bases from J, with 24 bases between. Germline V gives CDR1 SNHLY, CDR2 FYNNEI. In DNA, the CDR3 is TGTGCCAGCACCCCCAATAGTCCTGTCCAGGGCGCCATATATTTT. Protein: CASTPNSPVQGAIYF.

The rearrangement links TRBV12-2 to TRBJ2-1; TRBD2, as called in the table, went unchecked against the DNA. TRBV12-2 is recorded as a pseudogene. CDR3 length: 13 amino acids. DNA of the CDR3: TGTGCAAGTCGCTTAACCTGCGGTGGTGAGCAGTTCTTC. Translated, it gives CASRLTCGGEQFF.

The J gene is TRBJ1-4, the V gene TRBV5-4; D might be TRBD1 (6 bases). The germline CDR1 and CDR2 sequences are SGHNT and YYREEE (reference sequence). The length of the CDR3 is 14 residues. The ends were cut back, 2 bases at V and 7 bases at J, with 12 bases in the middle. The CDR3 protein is CASSFWQGREKLFF. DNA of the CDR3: TGTGCCAGCAGCTTTTGGCAGGGGCGTGAAAAACTGTTTTTT.

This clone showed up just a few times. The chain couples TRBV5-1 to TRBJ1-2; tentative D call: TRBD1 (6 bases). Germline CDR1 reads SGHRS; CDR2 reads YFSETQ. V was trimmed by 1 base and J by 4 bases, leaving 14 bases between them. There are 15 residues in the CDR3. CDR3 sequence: CASSLQPQGGYGYTF. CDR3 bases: TGCGCCAGCAGCTTGCAACCACAGGGCGGCTATGGCTACACCTTC.

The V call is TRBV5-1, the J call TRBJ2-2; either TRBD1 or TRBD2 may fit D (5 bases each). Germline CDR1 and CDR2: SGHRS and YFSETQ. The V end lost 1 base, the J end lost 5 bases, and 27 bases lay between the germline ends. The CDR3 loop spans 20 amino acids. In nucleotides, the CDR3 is TGCGCCAGCAGCTTGCGCGCTGTTCCAGGGAGAAGGTCTCTTACCGGGGAGCTGTTTTTT. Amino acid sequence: CASSLRAVPGRRSLTGELFF. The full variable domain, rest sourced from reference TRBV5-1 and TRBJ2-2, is KAGVTQTPRYLIKTRGQQVTLSCSPISGHRSVSWYQQTPGQGLQFLFEYFSETQRNKGNFPGRFSGRQFSNSRSEMNVSTLELGDSALYLCASSLRAVPGRRSLTGELFFGEGSRLTVL.

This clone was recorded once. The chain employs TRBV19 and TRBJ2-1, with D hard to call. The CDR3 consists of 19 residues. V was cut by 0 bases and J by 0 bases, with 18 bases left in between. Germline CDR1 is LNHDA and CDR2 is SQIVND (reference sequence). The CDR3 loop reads CASSIDGVGLVGSYNEQFF. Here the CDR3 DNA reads TGTGCCAGTAGTATAGATGGCGTTGGGTTAGTCGGCTCCTACAATGAGCAGTTCTTC.

DNA of the CDR3: TGTGCCAGCAGCCAAGAGAGGAGGGCTGGAGGCTACACCTTC. It specifies CASSQERRAGGYTF. The gene calls are TRBV3-1 (or the pseudogene TRBV3-2) and TRBJ1-2; no clear D. CDR1 is LGHDT and CDR2 is YNNKEL in the germline V gene (reference sequence). With 0 bases removed from V and 8 bases from J, the gap between germline ends came to 13 bases. The CDR3 loop spans 14 amino acids.